These 23 T cell receptor beta chains originate from one sample sequenced in a study of blood T cell repertoires in COVID-19. This table comes from immunoSEQ multiplex PCR, and its TCRdb copy is limited to in-frame clones, with some not included. The data show roughly 200,000 clones, about three quarters seen once. The sample comprised peripheral blood. These receptors came from a woman at least 80 years old with active or convalescent COVID-19.

This chain links TRBV6-6 with TRBJ2-5, with 7 positions matching TRBD2. Germline lookup yields CDR1 MNHNY and CDR2 SVGAGI (reference sequence). V lost 2 bases to trimming and J lost 3 bases; unmatched junction nucleotides: 6. The CDR3 is made up of 15 amino acids. For the CDR3, the DNA is TGTGCCAGCAGTTACCCCGCACGGGGGGAAGAGACCCAGTACTTC. Protein product: CASSYPARGEETQYF.

The chain couples TRBV2 to TRBJ1-1, with 7 bases fitting TRBD1. V lost 8 bases and J lost 5; bases outside the gene matches: 8. The CDR3 has 13 amino acids. Germline CDR1 reads SNHLY; CDR2 reads FYNNEI. The CDR3 DNA sequence: TGTGCCAGCCTTCAACAGGGGCGGACTGAAGCTTTCTTT. Translation gives CASLQQGRTEAFF.

Here the CDR3 reads CASSPRTGGDEKLFF. The CDR3 nucleotides read TGTGCCAGCTCACCCAGGACAGGGGGGGATGAAAAACTGTTTTTT. The chain uses TRBV18 and TRBJ1-4; TRBD1 matches 10 bases. The CDR3 has 15 residues. The germline V gene encodes CDR1 KGHSH and CDR2 LQKENI. V shed 3 bases and J 6 bases; nucleotides not matched to a gene: 4.

This clone turned up a few times. The CDR3 coding sequence is TGTGCCAGCAGCGGAGGTGGAAACACCATATATTTT. This gives the protein CASSGGGNTIYF. V is TRBV11-2 and J is TRBJ1-3; D unclear. Trimming stripped 5 bases from V and 3 bases from J, with 5 bases between. The germline CDR1 and CDR2 sequences are SGHAT and FQNNGV. This CDR3 has 12 residues. The variable domain in full, with the rest retrieved from reference TRBV11-2 and TRBJ1-3, is EAGVAQSPRYKIIEKRQSVAFWCNPISGHATLYWYQQILGQGPKLLIQFQNNGVVDDSQLPKDRFSAERLKGVDSTLKIQPAKLEDSAVYLCASSGGGNTIYFGEGSWLTVV.

This sequence joins TRBV11-2 and TRBJ1-4; 10 nucleotides match TRBD1. J lost 5 bases, V lost 4 bases, and 4 bases had no gene match. The CDR3 extends over 15 amino acids. Per the germline V gene, CDR1 is SGHAT and CDR2 is FQNNGV. The CDR3 spells CASSYGTGVNEKLFF. The CDR3, as DNA: TGTGCCAGCAGCTACGGGACAGGGGTGAATGAAAAACTGTTTTTT.

Only one count was recorded for this clone. The chain carries TRBV7-9 and TRBJ2-3, with D perhaps TRBD2 (5 bases). Trimming took off 1 base at V and 0 bases at J, with 11 bases between the two ends. The germline V gene encodes CDR1 SEHNR and CDR2 FQNEAQ (reference sequence). CDR3 length: 16 residues. The DNA of the CDR3 is TGTGCCAGCAGCTTAGTGCGGCGGGCAAGCACAGATACGCAGTATTTT. Its protein product is CASSLVRRASTDTQYF.

The chain combines TRBV2 with TRBJ1-2, with D hard to call. V was clipped by 4 bases and J by 3 bases, with 12 bases between them. CDR1 and CDR2 (germline): SNHLY, FYNNEI. CDR3 length: 14 residues. CDR3 loop: CASSVRRRHYGYTF. DNA of the CDR3: TGTGCCAGCAGTGTGAGGAGACGGCACTATGGCTACACCTTC.

A single count supports this clone. The chain has TRBV14 and TRBJ1-1; TRBD1 matches at 7 bases. The CDR3 runs 15 residues. Germline CDR1 reads SGHDN; CDR2 reads FVKESK. Trimming took 3 bases from V and 0 from J; bases not matched to a gene: 4. DNA of the CDR3: TGTGCCAGCAGCCACCCAGGGGGTATGAACACTGAAGCTTTCTTT. This codes for CASSHPGGMNTEAFF.

In this sample, this clone turned up a few times. This chain connects TRBV6-1 to TRBJ2-1; the match to TRBD1 covers 7 bases. The CDR3 is 14 residues long. The ends lost 0 bases at V and 6 bases at J; junction bases unmatched: 2. Germline V CDR1 and CDR2: MNHNS, SASEGT. The CDR3 nucleotides are TGTGCCAGCAGTGAAGCAGGGGGCTTCAATGAGCAGTTCTTC. Protein product: CASSEAGGFNEQFF.

This clone came up a few times. This chain uses TRBV7-9 with TRBJ2-1; D is undetermined. V gave up 11 bases and J gave up 0 bases, with 14 bases separating them. Germline lookup yields CDR1 SEHNR and CDR2 FQNEAQ (reference sequence). The CDR3 is 14 residues long. The CDR3 sequence is CAANSHHSYNEQFF. The CDR3 bases are TGTGCCGCCAACTCCCACCACTCCTACAATGAGCAGTTCTTC. Looking up the rest from reference TRBV7-9 and TRBJ2-1 gives the full variable domain: DTGVSQNPRHKITKRGQNVTFRCDPISEHNRLYWYRQTLGQGPEFLTYFQNEAQLEKSRLLSDRFSAERPKGSFSTLEIQRTEQGDSAMYLCAANSHHSYNEQFFGPGTRLTVL.

CDR3 loop: CPPPPQLAGGGEGSDTQYF. The CDR3 bases are TGTCCCCCCCCTCCCCAACTCGCGGGGGGGGGAGAGGGGTCAGATACGCAGTATTTT. J is TRBJ2-3 and V is TRBV27, with TRBD2 identical over 9 bases. Germline V gives CDR1 MNHEY, CDR2 SMNVEV (reference sequence). This CDR3 has 19 amino acids.

This rearrangement joins TRBV11-1 to TRBJ1-3; no firm D call. V was pared by 4 bases and J by 4 bases, with 14 bases between. CDR1 is SGHAT, CDR2 FQDESV, per germline (reference sequence). The CDR3 length is 15 residues. Here the CDR3 DNA reads TGTGCCAGCAGCTCCCTGTCCGAGAGCGGAAACACCATATATTTT. It is translated as CASSSLSESGNTIYF.

The rearrangement uses TRBV6-5 and TRBJ1-1; D call uncertain. Trimming stripped 8 bases from V and 0 bases from J, with 7 bases between. CDR1 MNHEY and CDR2 SVGAGI come from the germline V gene. The CDR3 spans 12 residues. CDR3: CASLGMNTEAFF. CDR3 DNA: TGTGCCAGCTTGGGCATGAACACTGAAGCTTTCTTT.

The chain couples TRBV28 to TRBJ2-1, with 7 positions matching TRBD2. Germline V gives CDR1 MDHEN, CDR2 SYDVKM. CDR3 size: 16 residues. J lost 8 bases, V lost 5 bases, and 15 bases had no gene match. CDR3 region: CASSHPEGRVGDEQFF. CDR3 in DNA: TGTGCCAGCAGTCACCCGGAGGGGAGGGTAGGCGATGAGCAGTTCTTC.

The gene calls are TRBV7-9 and TRBJ2-7; 7 nucleotides align to TRBD1. Germline-derived CDR1 and CDR2 are SEHNR and FQNEAQ (reference sequence). The V segment lost 1 base and the J segment 3 bases; nucleotides outside the gene matches: 3. The CDR3 runs 14 residues. CDR3 residues: CASSLGQGIYEQYF. The CDR3 DNA follows: TGTGCCAGCAGCTTAGGACAGGGTATCTACGAGCAGTACTTC. The whole variable domain, filled in from reference TRBV7-9 and TRBJ2-7, reads DTGVSQNPRHKITKRGQNVTFRCDPISEHNRLYWYRQTLGQGPEFLTYFQNEAQLEKSRLLSDRFSAERPKGSFSTLEIQRTEQGDSAMYLCASSLGQGIYEQYFGPGTRLTVT.

The chain has TRBV28 and TRBJ1-5; TRBD1 aligns across 11 bases. V trimming: 6 bases; J trimming: 6 bases; junction bases outside the gene matches: 7. Germline V gene lookup returns CDR1 MDHEN and CDR2 SYDVKM. The CDR3 is made up of 15 amino acids. The CDR3 sequence: CASSMGGTGGQPQHF. The CDR3 DNA follows: TGTGCCAGCAGCATGGGGGGGACAGGGGGTCAGCCCCAGCATTTT.

The chain joins TRBV6-2 or TRBV6-3 to TRBJ2-5; D perhaps matches TRBD1 (7 bases). The germline V gene encodes CDR1 MNHEY and CDR2 SVGEGT. The CDR3 has 11 residues. Trimming removed 3 bases at V and 10 bases at J, with 9 bases between. CDR3 in amino acids: CASSYQGGQYF. The DNA of the CDR3 is TGTGCCAGCAGTTATCAGGGGGGCCAGTACTTC.

The CDR3 reads CASSIGLAFSYEQYF. CDR3 DNA: TGTGCCAGCAGCATCGGACTAGCGTTCTCCTACGAGCAGTACTTC. The J gene is TRBJ2-7, the V gene TRBV7-2; TRBD2 aligns across 9 bases. The CDR3 covers 15 residues. Trimming removed 5 bases from V and 0 bases from J; junction bases left unmatched: 5. CDR1 is SGHTA, CDR2 FQGNSA, per germline.

The rearrangement joins TRBV9 to TRBJ2-2; no reliable D call. The V and J ends lost 3 bases and 5 bases respectively, with 8 bases between them. Germline CDR1 and CDR2: SGDLS and YYNGEE. The CDR3 has 13 amino acids. CDR3 residues: CASSASPTGELFF. The CDR3 region has the DNA TGTGCCAGCAGCGCCAGTCCGACCGGGGAGCTGTTTTTT.

The chain's CDR3 is CASSLCRYNEQFF. The CDR3 nucleotides read TGCGCCAGCAGTCTGTGTAGATACAATGAGCAGTTCTTC. J is TRBJ2-1 and V is TRBV23-1; D unresolved. TRBV23-1 is designated an ORF whose function remains uncertain. The V gene lost 4 bases and the J gene lost 4 bases, with 8 bases spanning the gap. There are 13 residues in the CDR3.

The chain uses TRBV5-1 and TRBJ1-2; 10 bases map to TRBD1. Unmatched junction bases numbered 10, after V lost 3 bases and J lost 5 bases. Looked up from germline, CDR1 is SGHRS and CDR2 is YFSETQ. CDR3 length: 16 residues. The CDR3 coding sequence is TGCGCCAGCAGCTCGGGGGGCCGACAGGGGGCATATGGCTACACCTTC. Protein product: CASSSGGRQGAYGYTF.

The V call is TRBV5-1, the J call TRBJ1-1, with 7 nucleotides matching TRBD1. Germline CDR1 and CDR2: SGHRS and YFSETQ. The J segment lost 0 bases and the V segment lost 2 bases, leaving 7 bases of the junction unmatched. This CDR3 spans 16 amino acids. The DNA for the CDR3 is TGCGCCAGCAGCTTTCAACCACAGGGGATGAACACTGAAGCTTTCTTT. Translation: CASSFQPQGMNTEAFF. The full variable domain, in which reference TRBV5-1 and TRBJ1-1 provide the parts outside the CDR3, is KAGVTQTPRYLIKTRGQQVTLSCSPISGHRSVSWYQQTPGQGLQFLFEYFSETQRNKGNFPGRFSGRQFSNSRSEMNVSTLELGDSALYLCASSFQPQGMNTEAFFGQGTRLTVV.

This clone was counted once. The chain is built from TRBV5-5 and TRBJ2-2; 11 bases agree with TRBD2. Per the germline V gene, CDR1 is SGHKS and CDR2 is YYEKEE (reference sequence). V gave up 1 base and J gave up 4 bases; unmatched junction bases: 9. The CDR3 extends over 18 amino acids. The CDR3 region is CASSLRGTSGGATGELFF. The CDR3 nucleotides are TGTGCCAGCAGCTTGAGGGGTACTAGCGGGGGTGCCACCGGGGAGCTGTTTTTT.